The sequence of this T cell receptor beta chain was determined in a study of T cell changes during pregnancy in multiple sclerosis. The data were produced by immunoSEQ multiplex PCR, yet TCRdb's version contains in-frame clones alone and is incomplete. The sample yields around 110,000 clones, around 90% seen once. This clonotype originated in a female donor with multiple sclerosis, enrolled in a pregnancy study. The sequenced sample was peripheral blood, obtained in the third trimester of pregnancy.

The CDR3 spells CASSRGQGVTEAFF. The CDR3 region has the DNA TGTGCCAGCAGCAGGGGACAGGGGGTAACTGAAGCTTTCTTT. The rearrangement links TRBV5-4 to TRBJ1-1, with 11 bases aligning to TRBD1. J was trimmed by 5 bases and V by 4 bases; bases with no gene match: 4. Germline CDR1 SGHNT, CDR2 YYREEE (reference sequence). The CDR3 totals 14 residues.